The entry below describes one T cell receptor beta chain. This sample is part of a study of blood T cell repertoires in COVID-19. The wider study: COVID-19 samples collected from the United States, Italy and Spain covered acute and convalescent phases. T cells, B-cell-depleted T cells, or PBMCs supplied cDNA or gDNA.

The V gene lost 3 bases and the J gene lost 5 bases, with 16 bases spanning the gap. The CDR3 contains 15 residues. The germline V gene has CDR1 KGHSH and CDR2 LQKENI. Per the study methods: Researchers report that nucleated cell counts were estimated from reference gene primer amplification. Only in-frame clones appear in the TCRdb table, and some are missing; sequencing was by immunoSEQ multiplex PCR. V and J calls plus clone size are reproduced from that table; the DNA served to infer D and trimming. This sample has around 100,000 clones, with 70% to 90% found just once. This clonotype originated in a human donor in a cohort sampled during active COVID-19. The chain is built from TRBV18 and TRBJ2-5; the D gene is possibly TRBD2 (5 bases). The sequenced material came from peripheral blood. The CDR3, as DNA: TGTGCCAGCTCACCTAGGCCCCGTTCGGGGGAGACCCAGTACTTC. It codes for CASSPRPRSGETQYF.